The T cell receptor (beta chain) described here comes from a study of blood T cells in healthy people across ages. As for the study in general: Using template switching, researchers captured about one barcoded beta molecule for each two T cells.

V dropped 9 bases and J dropped 8 bases, with 16 bases sitting between them. Germline lookup yields CDR1 SNHLY and CDR2 FYNNEI. The CDR3 has 12 residues. This clonotype was detected a few times. For the second PCR, which ran for about 6 to 12 cycles, a sample-barcoded 5' primer and a J-beta primer mix were used. TCRdb called the 5' RACE reads again in MiXCR, with one record for every CDR3 protein. The data contain around 990,000 distinct CDR3 sequences, roughly two fifths of them singletons. Samples each had at least 6 micrograms of total RNA extracted. This sequence was found in a man younger than 35 in good health. The chain combines TRBV2 with TRBJ1-2, with a possible D match to TRBD1 (5 bases). Sequenced sample: blood. The CDR3 DNA reads TGTGCCAGGGCTTCGACGGGGCCCGGCTACACCTTC. This codes for CARASTGPGYTF.